This T cell receptor beta chain was obtained from a study of blood T cell repertoires in COVID-19. Study information: Specimens from acute and convalescent COVID-19 originated in the United States, Italy and Spain. Sources were T cells, B-cell-depleted T cells, or PBMCs; the material itself was cDNA or gDNA.

Germline loops: CDR1 SNHLY, CDR2 FYNNEI. This CDR3 comprises 16 residues. J gave up 4 bases and V 6 bases, and 7 bases lay outside the gene matches. Original handling: Amplification of reference gene primers provided the estimated nucleated cell counts. TCRdb keeps only in-frame clones here, not all; method: immunoSEQ multiplex PCR. V and J calls and clone size are given by that table; D and trimming were obtained from the DNA. The sample lists more than 140,000 clones, about 80% occurring once. The receptor was isolated from a human donor in a cohort sampled during active COVID-19. This sequence joins TRBV2 and TRBJ2-3, with 13 nucleotides matching TRBD2. The sequencing sample was made of peripheral blood. CDR3: CASRLGLAGAPDTQYF. Written as DNA, the CDR3 is TGTGCCAGCAGACTAGGACTAGCGGGAGCGCCAGATACGCAGTATTTT.